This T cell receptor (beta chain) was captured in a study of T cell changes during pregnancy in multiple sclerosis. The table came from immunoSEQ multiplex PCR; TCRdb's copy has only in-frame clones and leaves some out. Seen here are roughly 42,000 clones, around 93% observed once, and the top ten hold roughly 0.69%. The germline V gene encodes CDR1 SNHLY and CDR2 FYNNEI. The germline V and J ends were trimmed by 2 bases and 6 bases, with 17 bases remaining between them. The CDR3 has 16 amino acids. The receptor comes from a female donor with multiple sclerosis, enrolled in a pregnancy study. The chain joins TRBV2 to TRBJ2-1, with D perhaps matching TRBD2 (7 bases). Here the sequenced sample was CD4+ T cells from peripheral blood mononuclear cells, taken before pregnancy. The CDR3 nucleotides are TGTGCCAGCAGTGAAAGAGGGGGGCTAGCGGTCAATGAGCAGTTCTTC. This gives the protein CASSERGGLAVNEQFF.